These T cell receptor beta chains were read from a single sample in a study of T cells in Graves' hyperthyroidism and ophthalmopathy. TCRdb reprocessed the multiplex PCR reads with MiXCR, giving one entry per CDR3 protein. The table includes more than 300,000 distinct CDR3 sequences, approximately 17% detected once. Sequenced sample: blood. The receptor source for this set is a man aged 18 to 30 with Graves' ophthalmopathy. Each CDR3 is given with its conserved first and last residue. The D gene is left open where the match is weak.

V	D	CDR3
TRBV2	TRBD2	CASSEVTAPGLVHEQFF
TRBV3-1	TRBD2	CASSQGSLAGVNTDTQYF
TRBV6-1	.	CASSHTLEGHYGYTF
TRBV12-3/TRBV12-4	TRBD1	CASSSRTGPYEQYF
TRBV10-3	TRBD2	CAIGGGQETQYF
TRBV7-8	TRBD2	CASSSGLALNTGELFF
TRBV20-1	.	CSASSLARGAYEQYF
TRBV6-1	.	CASTSGVAGEDNQPQHF
TRBV28	.	CASSISRGEQYF
TRBV19	.	CASSIKTAAGNTIYF
TRBV9	.	CASSVAVGPQETQYF
TRBV6-4	TRBD2	CASSDSSGGANEQFF
TRBV24-1	TRBD1	CATSDSGTGGGGTQYF
TRBV2	.	CASKGCLNEQFF
TRBV7-9	.	CASSPRFYNSPLHF
TRBV4-1	.	CASSQAYNPDNEQFF
TRBV27	TRBD1	CASSFRGANEKLFF
TRBV11-3	TRBD2	CASSRSGGAISYNEQFF
TRBV20-1	TRBD1	CSAPLPGQLNTEAFF
TRBV5-1	.	CASSGGYESPLHF
TRBV7-2	TRBD1	CASSLAFRTGGNEKLFF
TRBV9	TRBD1	CASSKQGAGSGNTIYF
TRBV4-1	.	CASSQVRERSTDTQYF
TRBV7-3	.	CASSPSTPGELFF
TRBV7-9	TRBD2	CASSLRSDSGGYTDTQYF
TRBV11-1	.	CASSLAPNTGELFF
TRBV12-3/TRBV12-4	TRBD1	CASRPGQANTEAFF
TRBV3-1	TRBD1	CASSQDSPTGTGSSPLHF
TRBV6-5	.	CASSYGSARDTQYF
TRBV2	.	CAIQTANYGYTF
TRBV6-1	.	CASRLTSSGNTIYF
TRBV5-1	.	CASSPGPPNNEQFF
TRBV2	TRBD1	CASSDPRQGVGNEQYF
TRBV7-9	TRBD2	CASSRDSSGGTQETQYF
TRBV9	TRBD1	CASSATGTVPYNEQFF